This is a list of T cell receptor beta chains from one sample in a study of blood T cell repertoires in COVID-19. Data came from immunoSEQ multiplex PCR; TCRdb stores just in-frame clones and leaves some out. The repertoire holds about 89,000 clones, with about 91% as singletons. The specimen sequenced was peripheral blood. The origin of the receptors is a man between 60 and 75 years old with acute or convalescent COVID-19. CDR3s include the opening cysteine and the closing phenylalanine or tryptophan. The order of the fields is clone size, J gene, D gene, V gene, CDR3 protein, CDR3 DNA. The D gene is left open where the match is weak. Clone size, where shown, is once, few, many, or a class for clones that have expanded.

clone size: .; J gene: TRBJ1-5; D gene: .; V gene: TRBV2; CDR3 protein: CASSEVGFSNQPQHF; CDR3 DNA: TGTGCCAGCAGTGAGGTGGGCTTTAGCAATCAGCCCCAGCATTTT
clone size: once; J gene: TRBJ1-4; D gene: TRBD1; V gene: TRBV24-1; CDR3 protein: CATSDEGQGNEKLFF; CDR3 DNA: TGTGCCACCAGTGATGAGGGACAGGGGAACGAAAAACTGTTTTTT
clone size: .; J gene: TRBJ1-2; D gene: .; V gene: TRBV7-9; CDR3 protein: CASTPGVRYGYTF; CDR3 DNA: TGTGCCAGCACGCCCGGGGTCCGCTATGGCTACACCTTC
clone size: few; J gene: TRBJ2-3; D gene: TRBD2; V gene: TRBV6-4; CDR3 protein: CASSPGTSGDLTDTQYF; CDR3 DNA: TGTGCCAGCAGCCCAGGGACTAGCGGGGACCTCACAGATACGCAGTATTTT
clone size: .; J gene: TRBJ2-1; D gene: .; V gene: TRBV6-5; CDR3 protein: CASSYPDRNEQFF; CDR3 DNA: TGTGCCAGCAGTTACCCCGACAGAAATGAGCAGTTCTTC
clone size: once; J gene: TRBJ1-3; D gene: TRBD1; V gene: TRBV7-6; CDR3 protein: CASSEYRDSSGNTIYF; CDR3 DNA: TGTGCCAGCAGCGAATACCGGGACAGCTCTGGAAACACCATATATTTT
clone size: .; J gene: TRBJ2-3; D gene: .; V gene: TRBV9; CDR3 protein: CASSASDLLGGDTQYF; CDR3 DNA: TGTGCCAGCAGCGCATCGGACCTTCTCGGCGGGGATACGCAGTATTTT
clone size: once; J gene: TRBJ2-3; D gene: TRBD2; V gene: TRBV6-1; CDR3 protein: CASSDEGTSRDTQYF; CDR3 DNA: TGTGCCAGCAGTGACGAGGGGACTAGCAGGGATACGCAGTATTTT
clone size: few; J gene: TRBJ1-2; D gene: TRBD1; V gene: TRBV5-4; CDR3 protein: CASSLGAGQGAYGYTF; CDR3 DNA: TGTGCCAGCAGCTTGGGGGCCGGACAGGGGGCTTATGGCTACACCTTC
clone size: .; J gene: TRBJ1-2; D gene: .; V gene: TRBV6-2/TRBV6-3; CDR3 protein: CASSQTFGYTF; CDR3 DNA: TGTGCCAGCAGTCAGACTTTTGGCTACACCTTC
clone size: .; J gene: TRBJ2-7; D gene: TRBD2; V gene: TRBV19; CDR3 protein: CASRLTSGIYEQYF; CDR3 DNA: TGTGCCAGTAGGCTAACTAGCGGGATCTACGAGCAGTACTTC
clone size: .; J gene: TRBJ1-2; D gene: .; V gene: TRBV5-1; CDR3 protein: CASSLERGGGYGYTF; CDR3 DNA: TGCGCCAGCAGCTTGGAGCGAGGGGGGGGCTATGGCTACACCTTC
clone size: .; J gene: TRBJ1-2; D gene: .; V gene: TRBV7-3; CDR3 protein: CASSLSAGNNYGYTF; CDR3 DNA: TGTGCCAGCAGCTTATCGGCAGGGAATAACTATGGCTACACCTTC
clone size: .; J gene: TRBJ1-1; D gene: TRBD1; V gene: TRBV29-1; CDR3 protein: CSVLTGRAFF; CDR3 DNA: TGCAGCGTCCTGACAGGGAGAGCTTTCTTT
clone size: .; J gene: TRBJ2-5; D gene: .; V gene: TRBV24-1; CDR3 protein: CATSLPYGTQYF; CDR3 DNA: TGTGCCACCAGTCTCCCTTACGGGACCCAGTACTTC
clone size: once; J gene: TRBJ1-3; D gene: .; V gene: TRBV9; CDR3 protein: CASSKAGVRNTIYF; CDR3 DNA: TGTGCCAGCAGCAAGGCCGGGGTTCGAAACACCATATATTTT
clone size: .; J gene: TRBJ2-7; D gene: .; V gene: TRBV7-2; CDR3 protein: CASTEGLTPGEQYF; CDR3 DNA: TGTGCCAGCACCGAGGGACTTACTCCTGGCGAGCAGTACTTC
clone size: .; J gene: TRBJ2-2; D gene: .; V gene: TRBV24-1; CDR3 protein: CATSDSPRGELFF; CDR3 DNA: TGTGCCACCAGTGATTCCCCCAGGGGGGAGCTGTTTTTT
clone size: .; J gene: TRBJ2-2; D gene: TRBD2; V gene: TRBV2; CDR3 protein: CASSEWTSGNTGELFF; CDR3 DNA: TGTGCCAGCAGTGAGTGGACTAGCGGGAACACCGGGGAGCTGTTTTTT
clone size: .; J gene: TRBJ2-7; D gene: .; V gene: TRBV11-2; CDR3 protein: CASSLSNRDYEQYF; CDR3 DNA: TGTGCCAGCAGCTTATCAAACCGGGACTACGAGCAGTACTTC
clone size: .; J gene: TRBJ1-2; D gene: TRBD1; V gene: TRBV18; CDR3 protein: CASSPISGTDGGYTF; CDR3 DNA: TGTGCCAGCTCACCAATCTCCGGGACAGATGGAGGCTACACCTTC
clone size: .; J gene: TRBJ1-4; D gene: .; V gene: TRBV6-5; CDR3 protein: CASSYSGTNEKLFF; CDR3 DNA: TGTGCCAGCAGTTACTCCGGTACTAATGAAAAACTGTTTTTT
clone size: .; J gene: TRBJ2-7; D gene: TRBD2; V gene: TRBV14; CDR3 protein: CASSRDLLAGVNEQYF; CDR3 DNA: TGTGCCAGCAGCCGAGACTTACTAGCGGGAGTTAACGAGCAGTACTTC
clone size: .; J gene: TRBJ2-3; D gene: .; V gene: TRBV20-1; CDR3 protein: CSASALGETDTQYF; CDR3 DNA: TGCAGTGCTAGTGCCCTCGGGGAGACAGATACGCAGTATTTT
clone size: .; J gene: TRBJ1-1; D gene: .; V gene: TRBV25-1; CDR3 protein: CASSRGRMKMNTEAFF; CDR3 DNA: TGTGCCAGCAGTAGGGGCCGAATGAAAATGAACACTGAAGCTTTCTTT
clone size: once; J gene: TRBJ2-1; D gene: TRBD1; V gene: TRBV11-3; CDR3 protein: CASSPTTGPHNEQFF; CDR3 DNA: TGTGCCAGCAGCCCAACGACAGGGCCGCACAATGAGCAGTTCTTC
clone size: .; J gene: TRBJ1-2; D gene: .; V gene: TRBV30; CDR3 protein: CAWRQRRYTF; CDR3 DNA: TGTGCCTGGAGGCAGAGGCGCTACACCTTC
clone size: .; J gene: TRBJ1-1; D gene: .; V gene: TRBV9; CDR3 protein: CASSPREGNTEAFF; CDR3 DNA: TGTGCCAGCAGCCCCAGGGAGGGGAACACTGAAGCTTTCTTT
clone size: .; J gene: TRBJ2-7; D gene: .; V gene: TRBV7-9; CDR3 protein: CASSLGGQSYEQYF; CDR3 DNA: TGTGCCAGCAGCTTAGGTGGGCAATCCTACGAGCAGTACTTC
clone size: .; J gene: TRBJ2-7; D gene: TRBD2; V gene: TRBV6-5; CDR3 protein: CASSYSNAGVSYEQYF; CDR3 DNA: TGTGCCAGCAGTTACTCGAATGCGGGAGTGTCCTACGAGCAGTACTTC
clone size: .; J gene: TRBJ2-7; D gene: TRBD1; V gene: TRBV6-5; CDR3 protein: CASRWGTGKSYEQYF; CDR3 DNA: TGTGCCAGCAGGTGGGGGACAGGGAAGTCCTACGAGCAGTACTTC
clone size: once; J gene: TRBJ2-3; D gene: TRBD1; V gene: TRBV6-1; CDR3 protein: CASSEAGTGVYF; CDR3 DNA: TGTGCCAGCAGTGAGGCCGGGACAGGGGTTTATTTT
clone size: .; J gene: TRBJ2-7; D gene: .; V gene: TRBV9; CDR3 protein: CASSVTGRDEQYF; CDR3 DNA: TGTGCCAGCAGCGTAACAGGGAGGGACGAGCAGTACTTC
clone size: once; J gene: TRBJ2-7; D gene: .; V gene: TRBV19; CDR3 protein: CASSTPVGEIYEQYF; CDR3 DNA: TGTGCCAGTAGCACCCCGGTTGGGGAGATCTACGAGCAGTACTTC
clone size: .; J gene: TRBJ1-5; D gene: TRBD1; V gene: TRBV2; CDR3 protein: CASSEDRGLDQPQHF; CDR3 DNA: TGTGCCAGCAGTGAAGACAGGGGGCTCGATCAGCCCCAGCATTTT
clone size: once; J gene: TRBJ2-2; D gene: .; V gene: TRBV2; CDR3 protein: CASNQRVNTGELFF; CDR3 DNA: TGTGCCAGCAACCAGCGGGTGAACACCGGGGAGCTGTTTTTT
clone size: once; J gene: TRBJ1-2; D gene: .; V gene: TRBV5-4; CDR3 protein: CASSFPDGDYGYTF; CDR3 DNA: TGTGCCAGCAGCTTTCCGGACGGGGACTATGGCTACACCTTC
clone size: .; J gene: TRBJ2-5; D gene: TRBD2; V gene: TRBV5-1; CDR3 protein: CASSFSGIKETQYF; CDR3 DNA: TGCGCCAGCAGCTTTAGCGGGATCAAAGAGACCCAGTACTTC
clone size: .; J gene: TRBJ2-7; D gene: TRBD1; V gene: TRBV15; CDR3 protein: CATGPADRGVYEQYF; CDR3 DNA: TGTGCCACCGGGCCGGCAGACAGGGGAGTTTACGAGCAGTACTTC
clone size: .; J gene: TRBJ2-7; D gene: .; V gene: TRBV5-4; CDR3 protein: CASSIDSYEQYF; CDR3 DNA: TGTGCCAGCAGCATAGACAGCTACGAGCAGTACTTC
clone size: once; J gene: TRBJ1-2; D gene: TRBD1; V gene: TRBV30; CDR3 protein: CAWSVLRTGAHGYTF; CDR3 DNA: TGTGCCTGGAGTGTACTTCGGACAGGGGCCCATGGCTACACCTTC